This T cell receptor (beta chain) emerged from a study of shared clonotypes between healthy human individuals. At the level of the study: Those who served as donors were two women and a few men between the ages of 18 and 49.

Per sorted-subset replicate PCR, input was approximately 0.2 ug DNA, representing some 30,000 T cell genomes. TCRdb keeps only in-frame clones here, not all; method: immunoSEQ multiplex PCR. The sample has about 2 million clones, about 95% seen once; the top ten hold 0.9% to 1.5%. Germline V lookup: CDR1 SGHNT, CDR2 YYREEE (reference sequence). The V gene lost 5 bases and the J gene lost 0 bases, with 9 bases spanning the gap. This CDR3 is 14 amino acids long. Only CD45RO-negative cells positively selected for CCR7 counted as naive CD8 cells, so terminally differentiated effector memory CD45RA+ cells were excluded. Notes on the study in general: The study found lower generation probabilities in non-shared clonotypes than in those shared by all four donors. The diversity represented, both genetic and in exposure history, was limited by few donors.

Note on this clone: Its specificity is unknown.

Material: naive CD8+ T cells sorted from blood. The receptor was derived from a man younger than 35 in good health. The chain employs TRBV5-4 and TRBJ2-1; D is unresolved. CDR3: CASRPRSSYNEQFF. DNA for the CDR3: TGTGCCAGCAGACCGAGGAGCTCCTACAATGAGCAGTTCTTC.